The rows below give T cell receptor beta chains drawn from one sample of a study of cytomegalovirus exposure and HLA in healthy donors. Some clones are missing from TCRdb's copy, which holds only in-frame ones; the method was immunoSEQ multiplex PCR. The top ten clones hold roughly 6.3% of a sample with 90,000 to 150,000 clones, approximately 87% of them seen once. The sequencing sample was made of PBMCs. All receptors derive from a woman aged 18-29 years in good health and CMV-seropositive. The CDR3 runs from the conserved cysteine through the conserved F or W. The D gene is left open where the match is weak. The size field is filled for only some rows; it gives once, few, many or a size class.

V gene	D gene	clone size	J gene	CDR3 protein	CDR3 DNA
TRBV5-1	NA	NA	TRBJ2-7	CASSAPPVLKELGHPPEQYF	TGCGCCAGCAGCGCGCCACCGGTACTAAAAGAGCTCGGCCACCCACCCGAGCAGTACTTC
TRBV5-4	NA	NA	TRBJ1-2	CASSLDSYGYTF	TGTGCCAGCAGCTTAGACAGCTATGGCTACACCTTC
TRBV15	NA	NA	TRBJ2-7	CATSREEELSEQYF	TGTGCCACCAGCAGAGAAGAGGAATTGAGCGAGCAGTACTTC
TRBV6-5	NA	NA	TRBJ1-4	CASSLRSANEKLFF	TGTGCCAGCAGCCTCAGGTCCGCTAATGAAAAACTGTTTTTT
TRBV2	TRBD2	NA	TRBJ2-3	CASSTGLAGGDTQYF	TGTGCCAGCTCTACGGGACTAGCGGGGGGAGATACGCAGTATTTT
TRBV7-6	TRBD2	NA	TRBJ2-1	CASSLGWGLADSYNEQFF	TGTGCCAGCAGCTTAGGGTGGGGTCTAGCGGACTCCTACAATGAGCAGTTCTTC
TRBV5-1	TRBD1	NA	TRBJ1-1	CASSALGTVTEAFF	TGCGCCAGCAGCGCCTTAGGGACAGTCACTGAAGCTTTCTTT
TRBV27	NA	few	TRBJ2-5	CASSWTGETQYF	TGTGCCAGCAGCTGGACGGGGGAGACCCAGTACTTC
TRBV6-1	TRBD2	NA	TRBJ2-1	CASTSGISSYNEQFF	TGTGCCAGCACTAGCGGGATAAGCTCCTACAATGAGCAGTTCTTC
TRBV4-1	TRBD1	NA	TRBJ1-4	CASSPTPGQQTGEKLFF	TGCGCCAGCAGCCCTACACCGGGACAGCAAACGGGTGAAAAACTGTTTTTT
TRBV9	TRBD1	NA	TRBJ2-1	CASSVVTGREQFF	TGTGCCAGCAGCGTAGTGACAGGGCGGGAGCAGTTCTTC
TRBV2	NA	NA	TRBJ2-6	CASSIRRGSGANVLTF	TGTGCCAGCAGTATACGCAGGGGCTCTGGGGCCAACGTCCTGACTTTC
TRBV10-3	TRBD1	NA	TRBJ1-5	CAISDVSRGSAQHF	TGTGCCATCAGTGATGTTTCCAGGGGGTCGGCCCAGCATTTT
TRBV27	TRBD2	NA	TRBJ2-7	CASTPSGSRYEQYF	TGTGCCAGCACTCCTAGCGGGAGTAGGTACGAGCAGTACTTC
TRBV9	NA	NA	TRBJ2-3	CASSGTGSADTQYF	TGTGCCAGCAGCGGCACAGGGAGCGCAGATACGCAGTATTTT
TRBV9	NA	NA	TRBJ1-1	CASSERGRWPSTEAFF	TGTGCCAGCAGCGAAAGAGGGCGGTGGCCCTCCACTGAAGCTTTCTTT
TRBV5-1	NA	NA	TRBJ2-3	CASSLGGGSTDTQYF	TGCGCCAGCAGCTTGGGTGGGGGGTCCACAGATACGCAGTATTTT
TRBV5-1	TRBD1	once	TRBJ2-7	CASSQAGTGLAYEQYF	TGCGCCAGCAGCCAAGCCGGGACAGGGTTAGCTTACGAGCAGTACTTC
TRBV28	TRBD1	NA	TRBJ1-5	CASRVDRVRQPQHF	TGTGCCAGCAGGGTGGACAGGGTACGGCAGCCCCAGCATTTT
TRBV6-5	NA	NA	TRBJ2-7	CASSYIWGDFYEQYF	TGTGCCAGCAGTTACATCTGGGGGGACTTCTACGAGCAGTACTTC
TRBV30	TRBD1	NA	TRBJ1-2	CASTWDRTGGYTF	TGTGCCTCCACATGGGACAGGACGGGCGGCTACACCTTC
TRBV5-1	TRBD1	NA	TRBJ1-2	CASSWGDRAHYGYTF	TGCGCCAGCAGCTGGGGGGACAGGGCGCACTATGGCTACACCTTC
TRBV5-4	TRBD1	NA	TRBJ1-2	CASSPGQGNYGYTF	TGTGCCAGCAGCCCCGGACAGGGGAACTATGGCTACACCTTC
TRBV7-9	TRBD1	few	TRBJ2-5	CASSSAGARGRDETQYF	TGTGCCAGCAGCTCGGCGGGTGCCAGGGGGCGCGATGAGACCCAGTACTTC
TRBV5-6	NA	NA	TRBJ2-2	CASSPNTGELFF	TGTGCCAGCAGCCCTAACACCGGGGAGCTGTTTTTT
TRBV18	NA	NA	TRBJ1-1	CASSPDRLNTEAFF	TGTGCCAGCTCACCCGACAGACTGAACACTGAAGCTTTCTTT
TRBV9	TRBD2	NA	TRBJ2-3	CASSVGLAGVTDTQYF	TGTGCCAGCAGCGTAGGGCTAGCGGGGGTCACAGATACGCAGTATTTT
TRBV9	NA	NA	TRBJ2-2	CASSAHGPGELFF	TGTGCCAGCAGCGCCCATGGGCCCGGGGAGCTGTTTTTT
TRBV18	NA	NA	TRBJ2-7	CASSPSSYEQYF	TGTGCCAGCTCACCTTCCAGCTACGAGCAGTACTTC
TRBV30	NA	NA	TRBJ1-5	CAWTQGVGNQPQHF	TGTGCCTGGACACAAGGAGTGGGCAATCAGCCCCAGCATTTT
TRBV2	TRBD1	few	TRBJ2-7	CASRVDRGPYEQYF	TGTGCCAGCAGAGTGGACAGGGGCCCCTACGAGCAGTACTTC
TRBV6-1	NA	NA	TRBJ1-1	CASKQGPMNTEAFF	TGTGCCAGCAAGCAGGGCCCCATGAACACTGAAGCTTTCTTT
TRBV11-1	NA	NA	TRBJ2-7	CASSLEQGGSYEQYF	TGTGCCAGCAGCTTAGAACAGGGGGGGTCCTACGAGCAGTACTTC
TRBV5-4	NA	NA	TRBJ1-1	CASSPSMNTEAFF	TGTGCCAGCAGTCCTAGTATGAACACTGAAGCTTTCTTT
TRBV14	NA	NA	TRBJ1-3	CASSQVTGSLSGNTIYF	TGTGCCAGCAGCCAAGTGACCGGGAGCCTCTCTGGAAACACCATATATTTT
TRBV5-4	NA	NA	TRBJ1-6	CASSLAGGDNSPLHF	TGTGCCAGCAGCTTGGCCGGAGGGGATAATTCACCCCTCCACTTT
TRBV30	TRBD1	NA	TRBJ1-2	CAWSSGTGTNGYTF	TGTGCCTGGAGTTCCGGGACAGGGACTAATGGCTACACCTTC
TRBV15	TRBD1	NA	TRBJ1-1	CATSMRTGREAFF	TGTGCCACCAGCATGAGGACAGGCCGTGAGGCTTTCTTT
TRBV4-3	TRBD1	NA	TRBJ2-2	CASSQDFRTGGGTGELFF	TGCGCCAGCAGCCAAGATTTCAGGACAGGGGGAGGCACCGGGGAGCTGTTTTTT
TRBV15	NA	NA	TRBJ1-2	CATSRVGDYYGYTF	TGTGCCACCAGCAGAGTAGGGGACTACTATGGCTACACCTTC
TRBV19	TRBD2	once	TRBJ2-7	CASSIVGGNEQYF	TGTGCCAGTAGTATAGTGGGAGGGAACGAGCAGTACTTC